This T cell receptor (beta chain) was sequenced during a study of blood T cell repertoires in COVID-19 (dated by TCRdb to about 2020). Concerning the study at large: Samples from collaborators originated in the United States, Italy and Spain and spanned both the acute and convalescent phases of COVID-19. The prospective study material was composed of cDNA or gDNA derived from T cells, B-cell-depleted T cells, or PBMCs. Deeply sampled blood TCRbeta repertoires from subjects exposed to, actively infected with, or recovered from COVID-19 were included in the dataset. The repertoires were made available in a free public database intended to serve as a resource for research on the immune response to SARS-CoV-2. Samples were obtained from the ongoing ImmuneRACE study (first 160 participants) and from about 1,300 subjects provided by 6 global collaborators. Sample metadata almost always included a de-identified subject ID, COVID-19 status, age in years and sex. Where HLA class I and class II types were available, the types were taken from metadata supplied by the sample provider, not from assay-based typing. Summary of the overall study and its limitations: The amount of clinical and demographic metadata varied by source and participant and was provided uncurated.

TCRbeta CDR3 regions were amplified from genomic DNA using the immunoSEQ Assay, a bias-controlled multiplex PCR. The original methods were these. The number of nucleated cells in each sample was estimated by amplification of reference gene primers within the assay. To quantify the absolute abundance of each unique TCRbeta CDR3 rearrangement, sequence reads were collapsed and filtered. For each sample, productive Simpson clonality was calculated by taking the square root of Simpson's diversity index across productive rearrangements. TCRdb stores this immuneACCESS table with in-frame sequences only. Part of the clones is absent; in the studies checked, under half of the shortfall reflects unresolved V genes, and no reason is known for the rest. Clone size and the V and J calls come from that table; the DNA yielded D and trimming. The sample includes about 160,000 clones, with over 80% observed a single time. The ten largest clonotypes hold roughly 2.9% of the sample.

For this clone: The target of this receptor is not known. It has no much larger one-base neighbor in the sample; base qualities were not kept.

Collaborating institutions collected whole blood in K2EDTA tubes following their own protocols. For TCRbeta analysis, collaborator samples were shipped as frozen whole blood, as isolated PBMCs, or as DNA extracted from either sample type. V sheds 3 bases and J sheds 4 bases, leaving 6 bases between their ends. The CDR3 numbers 12 residues from cysteine through phenylalanine. Only CDR3 DNA is held: 36 bases, read in frame from base 1. Taken from the germline V gene, the CDR1 and CDR2 loops are SGHTA and FQGNSA. The chain is encoded by TRBV7-2 joined to TRBJ2-5; the D gene lacks a confident call. This TCR was recovered from a woman between 55 and 75 years old with acute or convalescent COVID-19. The source material was peripheral blood. The CDR3 reads as follows: CASSLLIETQYF. The base sequence is TGTGCCAGCAGCTTGTTAATAGAGACCCAGTACTTC.